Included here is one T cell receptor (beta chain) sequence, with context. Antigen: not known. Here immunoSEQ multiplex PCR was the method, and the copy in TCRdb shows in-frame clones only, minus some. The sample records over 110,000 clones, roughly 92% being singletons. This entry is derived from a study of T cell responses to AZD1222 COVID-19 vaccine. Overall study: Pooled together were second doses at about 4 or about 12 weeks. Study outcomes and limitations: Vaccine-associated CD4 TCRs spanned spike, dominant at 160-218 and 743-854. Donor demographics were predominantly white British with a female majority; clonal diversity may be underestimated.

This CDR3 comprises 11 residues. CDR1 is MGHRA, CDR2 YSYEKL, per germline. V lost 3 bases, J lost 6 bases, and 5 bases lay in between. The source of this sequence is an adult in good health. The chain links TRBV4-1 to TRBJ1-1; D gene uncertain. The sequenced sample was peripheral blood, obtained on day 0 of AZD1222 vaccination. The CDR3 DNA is TGCGCCAGCAGCCAGGGCGCTGAAGCTTTCTTT. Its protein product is CASSQGAEAFF.